Sequencing of this T cell receptor (beta chain) was carried out in a study of blood T cell repertoires in COVID-19. Study as a whole: COVID-19 samples collected from the United States, Italy and Spain covered acute and convalescent phases. The analysed material was cDNA or gDNA that came from T cells, B-cell-depleted T cells, or PBMCs.

In the study's own analysis: Nucleated cell counts were estimated from reference gene primer amplification. Data came from immunoSEQ multiplex PCR; TCRdb stores just in-frame clones and leaves some out. The V and J calls and the clone size are those of that table, but D and trimming were determined from the DNA. Altogether some 190,000 clones are present, roughly four fifths being singletons, with the ten largest covering approximately 11%. Patients of the Seattle cohort, enrolled during active infection, were followed longitudinally. Germline values: CDR1 SGHNT, CDR2 YENEEA. CDR3 length: 15 residues. The J segment lost 5 bases and the V segment lost 5 bases, leaving 8 bases of the junction unmatched.

The chain uses TRBV11-3 and TRBJ2-3; TRBD2 agrees at 9 bases. The receptor was derived from a woman in her thirties or forties with COVID-19, enrolled during active disease. Material for sequencing was peripheral blood. CDR3 nucleotide sequence: TGTGCCAGCAGCCTAGCGGGGAGGGTAATAGATACGCAGTATTTT. As protein: CASSLAGRVIDTQYF.